This TCR beta chain was obtained from a study of blood T cell repertoires in COVID-19. Study-wide background: From the United States, Italy and Spain came samples of acute and convalescent COVID-19.

Measured with immunoSEQ multiplex PCR; TCRdb has only the in-frame clones, and not every one. In the table there are about 170,000 clones, around 80% of which are singletons. In germline, CDR1 is LGHDT, CDR2 YNNKEL (reference sequence). J gave up 7 bases and V 3 bases, and 6 bases lay outside the gene matches. The CDR3 totals 14 residues. Cohort 3 recovered donors had two negative PCRs, clearance, or symptom resolution. This receptor was identified in a man aged 45-65 years who had recovered from COVID-19. Sequencing was performed on PBMCs or T cells enriched from blood (not recorded which). J is TRBJ1-2 and V is TRBV3-1 (or the pseudogene TRBV3-2), with 9 bases that match TRBD1. The CDR3 region is CASSHRTGEGGYTF. In DNA form, the CDR3 reads TGTGCCAGCAGCCACCGGACAGGGGAAGGTGGCTACACCTTC.